This T cell receptor (beta chain) was captured in a study of blood T cell repertoires in COVID-19. At the level of the study: The study drew acute and convalescent COVID-19 samples from the United States, Italy and Spain.

Participants spanned ages about 18 to 100 years and resided in 20 to 30 US areas. In assigning cohorts, the study relied on participant-reported clinical history. Authors' methods: Amplifying reference gene primers gave estimates of nucleated cell counts. Some clones are missing from TCRdb's copy, which holds only in-frame ones; the method was immunoSEQ multiplex PCR. The V and J calls and the clone size are those of that table, but D and trimming were determined from the DNA. The table has around 250,000 clones, under 90% seen once. The CDR3 extends over 13 amino acids. The germline V gene has CDR1 MGHRA and CDR2 YSYEKL. The V gene lost 1 base and the J gene lost 8 bases, with 11 bases spanning the gap.

Source material: PBMCs or T cells enriched from blood (not recorded which). This rearrangement joins TRBV4-1 to TRBJ1-1, with D perhaps TRBD1 (6 bases). This TCR was recovered from a young man with acute COVID-19. The CDR3 protein is CASSQGPDREAFF. The DNA of the CDR3 is TGCGCCAGCAGCCAAGGCCCCGACAGGGAAGCTTTCTTT.